The source of this TCR beta chain is a study of CD8 T cells in ankylosing spondylitis. TCRdb reprocessed the 5' RACE reads via MiXCR and lists one record per CDR3 protein. The table lists about 69,000 distinct CDR3 sequences, less than 6% of them singletons, with roughly 2.3% in the top ten. Germline-derived CDR1 and CDR2 are SEHNR and FQNEAQ (reference sequence). The length of the CDR3 is 14 residues. J was trimmed by 6 bases and V by 4 bases; bases with no gene match: 3. This clonotype was found many times. This rearrangement joins TRBV7-9 to TRBJ1-5, with 10 bases that match TRBD1. The clonotype comes from a male donor with ankylosing spondylitis or in good health (not recorded which). Specimen: blood, either unsorted or a sorted T cell fraction (not recorded which). This CDR3 is CASSSGTGVQPQHF. The CDR3 DNA is TGTGCCAGCAGCTCCGGGACAGGGGTTCAGCCCCAGCATTTT.